Below are 13 T cell receptor beta chains sequenced from a single sample in a study of T cell repertoires and HLA-DP antigens. Their cognate antigens are unknown. The method was immunoSEQ multiplex PCR; TCRdb's version includes in-frame clones alone and lacks a portion of them. The sample records roughly 110,000 clones, about 92% being singletons. Sequenced: CD4+ T cells from PBMCs. The receptors were gathered from a woman aged 18-29 years in good health and CMV-seronegative.

V and J are TRBV4-2 and TRBJ2-3; 7 bases fit TRBD1. V dropped 4 bases and J dropped 0; count of bases not matched to a gene: 7. Germline V gene sequence: CDR1 LGHNA, CDR2 YNFKEQ. The CDR3 spans 16 residues. In DNA form, the CDR3 reads TGTGCCAGCAGCCCTTCGACAGGGTCAAGCACAGATACGCAGTATTTT. It yields the protein CASSPSTGSSTDTQYF.

The chain combines TRBV5-1 with TRBJ1-6; D perhaps matches TRBD1 (6 bases). The CDR3 is 14 residues long. Trimming stripped 2 bases from V and 10 bases from J, with 13 bases between. Germline V gene lookup returns CDR1 SGHRS and CDR2 YFSETQ. The CDR3 here is CASSFPRGDSPLHF. CDR3 DNA sequence: TGCGCCAGCAGCTTTCCCAGGGGAGACTCACCCCTCCACTTT.

This rearrangement joins TRBV7-5 to TRBJ2-2; the D call TRBD1 from the table was never checked on the DNA. TRBV7-5 has pseudogene status. This CDR3 region has 20 residues. The CDR3 spells CARSLAPGQGSPQGTGELFF. CDR3 sequence (DNA): TGTGCCAGAAGCTTAGCCCCAGGACAGGGGTCCCCTCAGGGGACCGGGGAGCTGTTTTTT.

This chain links TRBV5-1 with TRBJ2-1, with 9 bases lining up with TRBD2. The CDR3 contains 16 residues. V shed 0 bases and J 4 bases; nucleotides not matched to a gene: 5. CDR1 SGHRS and CDR2 YFSETQ come from the germline V gene. The CDR3 sequence is CASSLVGGGAYNEQFF. The DNA of the CDR3 is TGCGCCAGCAGCTTGGTCGGCGGGGGGGCTTACAATGAGCAGTTCTTC.

The chain combines TRBV30 with TRBJ2-5; 8 nucleotides align to TRBD1. Germline V gene lookup returns CDR1 GTSNPN and CDR2 SVGIG (reference sequence). This CDR3 comprises 14 residues. The ends lost 2 bases at V and 4 bases at J; junction bases unmatched: 6. The CDR3 region has the DNA TGTGCCTGGAGTAGTGGGACAGGAGGAGAGACCCAGTACTTC. Translated, it gives CAWSSGTGGETQYF.

J is TRBJ2-7 and V is TRBV7-9, with D perhaps being TRBD1 or TRBD2 (5 bases each). V was pared by 1 base and J by 0 bases, with 13 bases between. The CDR3 length is 16 residues. Germline V gene lookup returns CDR1 SEHNR and CDR2 FQNEAQ (reference sequence). The CDR3 coding sequence is TGTGCCAGCAGCTTAGGGGGGAGCAGGAGCTCCTACGAGCAGTACTTC. It specifies CASSLGGSRSSYEQYF.

The J gene is TRBJ1-6, the V gene TRBV18, with D possibly matching TRBD1 (5 bases). The CDR3 extends over 15 amino acids. V was trimmed by 0 bases and J by 7 bases, leaving 10 bases between them. CDR1 is KGHSH and CDR2 is LQKENI in the germline V gene. For the CDR3, the DNA is TGTGCCAGCTCACCACCCGTTAGGGGCAATTCACCCCTCCACTTT. Translation gives CASSPPVRGNSPLHF.

V gene TRBV27 combines with J gene TRBJ1-6; a weak D match, TRBD1 (6 bases). This CDR3 spans 14 amino acids. V was clipped by 7 bases and J by 4 bases, with 11 bases between them. Germline-derived CDR1 and CDR2 are MNHEY and SMNVEV (reference sequence). The CDR3 here is CASTKGQYNSPLHF. Written as DNA, the CDR3 is TGTGCCAGCACCAAAGGACAGTATAATTCACCCCTCCACTTT.

The chain combines TRBV7-9 with TRBJ1-1; D possibly corresponds to TRBD1 (5 bases). Per germline, CDR1 SEHNR and CDR2 FQNEAQ (reference sequence). Trimming removed 5 bases at V and 9 bases at J, with 28 bases between. The CDR3 has 17 residues. The CDR3 reads CASSPINTRAAGLKAFF. CDR3 nucleotides: TGTGCCAGCAGCCCAATAAACACGAGGGCGGCGGGACTGAAAGCTTTCTTT.

The rearrangement links TRBV28 to TRBJ2-7; D is undetermined. Germline assignment: CDR1 MDHEN and CDR2 SYDVKM. V was cut by 5 bases and J by 7 bases, with 15 bases left in between. The CDR3 has 13 amino acids. Here the CDR3 reads CASSTLVKREQYV. As DNA, the CDR3 is TGTGCCAGCAGTACGCTAGTCAAGAGGGAGCAGTACGTC.

The chain recombines TRBV18 with TRBJ2-3; D uncertain. The V gene's germline CDR1 is KGHSH and CDR2 LQKENI. Trimming shortened V by 2 bases and J by 1 base, and 4 bases separated the two germline ends. This CDR3 has 13 residues. CDR3 loop: CASSPSRTDTQYF. The DNA for the CDR3 is TGTGCCAGCTCACCATCTCGCACAGATACGCAGTATTTT.

V and J are TRBV29-1 and TRBJ1-1; D is perhaps TRBD1 (5 bases). The germline gives CDR1 SQVTM, CDR2 ANQGSEA. The CDR3 is 14 residues long. V dropped 4 bases and J dropped 2 bases, with 14 bases sitting between them. The CDR3 DNA sequence: TGCAGCGTTGGGGCCAGGGTGATTAACACTGAAGCTTTCTTT. It translates to CSVGARVINTEAFF.

This clone was observed once. The V gene is TRBV2, the J gene TRBJ1-1, with D unclear. Germline V lookup: CDR1 SNHLY, CDR2 FYNNEI. V lost 3 bases to trimming and J lost 4 bases, with 21 bases between them. The CDR3 runs 17 residues. The DNA for the CDR3 is TGTGCCAGCAGTGAGAGCGTTTGGCAGGATCAAGGCACTGAAGCTTTCTTT. As protein: CASSESVWQDQGTEAFF. Combining the CDR3 with reference TRBV2 and TRBJ1-1 gives the whole variable domain EPEVTQTPSHQVTQMGQEVILRCVPISNHLYFYWYRQILGQKVEFLVSFYNNEISEKSEIFDDQFSVERPDGSNFTLKIRSTKLEDSAMYFCASSESVWQDQGTEAFFGQGTRLTVV.